This T cell receptor beta chain was captured in a study of T cell responses to AZD1222 COVID-19 vaccine. Study outcomes and limitations: Repertoires were obtained only post-peak T cell response.

Germline CDR1 SGHNT, CDR2 YYREEE (reference sequence). With V trimmed by 0 bases and J by 2 bases, 2 bases remained unmatched. The CDR3 has 15 residues. Produced via immunoSEQ multiplex PCR; TCRdb's table is partial and in-frame only. The table includes under 150,000 clones, approximately 88% detected once. To note about this clone: The antigen remains undetermined.

This specimen consisted of peripheral blood, obtained 28 days after the second AZD1222 dose. The rearrangement uses TRBV5-4 and TRBJ1-3, with 7 nucleotides matching TRBD1. The sequence came from an adult who received the AZD1222 COVID-19 vaccine. The CDR3 DNA follows: TGTGCCAGCAGCTTGGACAGGGGAACTGGAAACACCATATATTTT. Amino acid sequence: CASSLDRGTGNTIYF.